Following are 8 T cell receptor beta chains from one sample sequenced in a study of identical twins. TCRdb passed the 5' RACE reads through MiXCR, listing each CDR3 protein once. The profile shows under 800,000 distinct CDR3 sequences, less than 25% of them singletons. These same data were also listed under a study on T cells expressing NK-cell markers.

Sequencing used PBMCs. These receptors came from a woman aged 18-29 years in good health.

This clonotype has more than one count but fewer than ten. The chain uses TRBV7-9 and TRBJ2-1; TRBD1 might be the D (5 bases). CDR3 length: 16 amino acids. CDR1 is SEHNR, CDR2 FQNEAQ, per germline (reference sequence). Trimming stripped 7 bases from V and 8 bases from J, with 24 bases between. CDR3 nucleotides: TGTGCCAGCACCCAGATGACAGCTAACCTTAGGTATGAGCAGTTCTTC. This codes for CASTQMTANLRYEQFF.

CDR3 in amino acids: CASSQRLGYNEQFF. The CDR3 bases are TGTGCCAGCAGTCAAAGGTTGGGGTACAATGAGCAGTTCTTC. This sequence joins TRBV11-3 and TRBJ2-1; D is unclear. Between the trimmed V and J ends, which lost 6 bases and 4 bases, there was a span of 13 bases. Germline CDR1 reads SGHNT; CDR2 reads YENEEA. The CDR3 covers 14 residues.

This clonotype has only a few counts. This chain connects TRBV6-6 to TRBJ2-7, with D possibly being TRBD2 (6 bases). The CDR3 consists of 12 residues. Looked up from germline, CDR1 is MNHNY and CDR2 is SVGAGI (reference sequence). Trimming took off 10 bases at V and 3 bases at J, with 13 bases between the two ends. This CDR3 is CATGGTLYEQYF. The DNA of the CDR3 is TGTGCCACTGGTGGGACTCTCTACGAGCAGTACTTC.

This clonotype was recorded once. CDR3 DNA: TGTGCCAGCAGTTTAGCCCCGGCTAGCGGGCTCAATGAGCAGTTCTTC. Translating gives CASSLAPASGLNEQFF. The chain couples TRBV12-3 or TRBV12-4 to TRBJ2-1, with TRBD2 identical over 8 bases. The V segment lost 0 bases and the J segment 6 bases; nucleotides outside the gene matches: 7. This CDR3 has 16 residues.

The CDR3 nucleotides read TGCAGTGCTCCTAGCACCGGGACAGGGGATGGCAAGTCCTACGAGCAGTACTTC. This sequence encodes CSAPSTGTGDGKSYEQYF. The chain joins TRBV20-1 to TRBJ2-7; 10 positions match TRBD1. There are 18 residues in the CDR3. Trimming took 5 bases from V and 1 from J; bases not matched to a gene: 17. The V gene's germline CDR1 is DFQATT and CDR2 SNEGSKA (reference sequence).

There are a few counts of this clonotype. The gene calls are TRBV15 and TRBJ2-1, with no clear D. The V gene's germline CDR1 is LNHNV and CDR2 YYDKDF (reference sequence). This CDR3 is 15 amino acids long. V lost 0 bases to trimming and J lost 10 bases, with 16 bases between them. Written as DNA, the CDR3 is TGTGCCACCAGCAGAGATATTACGGGCGCGGTGGAGCAGTTCTTC. This translates into CATSRDITGAVEQFF.

The V call is TRBV5-1, the J call TRBJ2-3; D uncertain. V shed 0 bases and J shed 1 base, with 9 bases lying between them. The CDR3 is made up of 15 amino acids. Germline CDR1 reads SGHRS; CDR2 reads YFSETQ. In nucleotides, the CDR3 is TGCGCCAGCAGCTTGGAATTCCCCGGCACAGATACGCAGTATTTT. It codes for CASSLEFPGTDTQYF.

CDR3 in DNA: TGTGCCAGCAGTATCTGGGGGGCTGAAGCTTTCTTT. It yields the protein CASSIWGAEAFF. V usage is TRBV6-1 and J usage is TRBJ1-1, with D perhaps matching TRBD1 (5 bases). Germline CDR1 is MNHNS and CDR2 is SASEGT. The CDR3 has 12 residues. V was trimmed by 5 bases and J by 6 bases, leaving 10 bases between them.